The T cell receptor (delta chain) described here comes from a study of gamma-delta chains in newborns, infants, children. Study-level information: Microbial exposure reportedly drives polyclonal innate γδ T cell expansion after birth.

V was pared by 3 bases and J by 3 bases, with 6 bases of the junction left unmatched. Germline CDR1 is GEAIGNYY and CDR2 is EKD. This CDR3 has 18 amino acids. This clone was seen a few times. TCRdb repeated clone calling on the reads with CATT. The profile shows a few thousand delta-chain clones, over 1.5% of them singletons. The source is a child who was a newborn, infant or young child, either healthy, febrile or measles-vaccinated (not recorded which). Specimen: blood. The chain recombines TRDV2 with TRDJ3; 11 positions agree with TRDD3. This CDR3 reads CACDVLGDKNWDTRQMFF. The CDR3 region has the DNA TGTGCCTGTGACGTACTGGGGGATAAAAACTGGGACACCCGACAGATGTTTTTC.